This is a list of T cell receptor beta chains from one sample in a study of shared clonotypes between healthy human individuals. Profiled with immunoSEQ multiplex PCR; TCRdb holds only in-frame clones, not every one. The sample contains millions of clones, approximately 94% of which appear only once. The sequencing sample was made of naive CD8+ T cells sorted from blood. Receptors originate from a man aged 18 to 29 in good health. CDR3s include the opening cysteine and the closing phenylalanine or tryptophan. Fields, in order: V gene, D gene, J gene, CDR3 DNA, CDR3 protein. The D gene is left open where the match is weak.

v_gene: TRBV9; d_gene: NA; j_gene: TRBJ1-1; CDR3nt: TGTGCCAGCAGCGTAGCAACAGCTAACACTGAAGCTTTCTTT; CDR3aa: CASSVATANTEAFF
v_gene: TRBV6-6; d_gene: TRBD1; j_gene: TRBJ2-7; CDR3nt: TGTGCCAGCAGTTACTCTCCGGGACAGGGGATCTACGAGCAGTACTTC; CDR3aa: CASSYSPGQGIYEQYF
v_gene: TRBV11-2; d_gene: TRBD2; j_gene: TRBJ2-5; CDR3nt: TGTGCCAGCAGCTTACCCCCCTTCCTAGCGGGGGGGTGGGAGACCCAGTACTTC; CDR3aa: CASSLPPFLAGGWETQYF
v_gene: TRBV30; d_gene: NA; j_gene: TRBJ1-1; CDR3nt: TGTGCTGGGCGGGAGGCTATGAACACTGAAGCTTTCTTT; CDR3aa: CAGREAMNTEAFF
v_gene: TRBV9; d_gene: TRBD2; j_gene: TRBJ2-1; CDR3nt: TGTGCCAGCAGCGGGGAGCGGGGGGCCTACAATGAGCAGTTCTTC; CDR3aa: CASSGERGAYNEQFF
v_gene: TRBV27; d_gene: NA; j_gene: TRBJ1-1; CDR3nt: TGTGCCAGCGGAGATCGGGGGGCTAGGTCTGAAGCTTTCTTT; CDR3aa: CASGDRGARSEAFF
v_gene: TRBV27; d_gene: TRBD2; j_gene: TRBJ2-1; CDR3nt: TGTGCCAGCAGTTCCGCAGCGGGGGCCCTTTACAATGAGCAGTTCTTC; CDR3aa: CASSSAAGALYNEQFF
v_gene: TRBV7-7; d_gene: TRBD1; j_gene: TRBJ2-5; CDR3nt: TGTGCTAGCAGCTTGGACAGGGGTCAAGAGACCCAGTACTTC; CDR3aa: CASSLDRGQETQYF
v_gene: TRBV9; d_gene: NA; j_gene: TRBJ2-2; CDR3nt: TGTGCCAGCAGCGTAGGAGGCGGCACCGGGGAGCTGTTTTTT; CDR3aa: CASSVGGGTGELFF
v_gene: TRBV27; d_gene: NA; j_gene: TRBJ2-1; CDR3nt: TGTGCCAGCAGGCGGGCCTGGCCCTATGAGCAGTTCTTC; CDR3aa: CASRRAWPYEQFF
v_gene: TRBV5-4; d_gene: NA; j_gene: TRBJ1-1; CDR3nt: TGTGCCAGCAGCTTGGAGAATGTAGACAGTCCAACGGACACTGAAGCTTTCTTT; CDR3aa: CASSLENVDSPTDTEAFF
v_gene: TRBV30; d_gene: TRBD2; j_gene: TRBJ2-3; CDR3nt: TGTGCCTGGAGTGTTGGGGGACTAGCGAGCACAGATACGCAGTATTTT; CDR3aa: CAWSVGGLASTDTQYF
v_gene: TRBV9; d_gene: NA; j_gene: TRBJ1-1; CDR3nt: TGTGCCAGCAGCCCTAGCCGGATCACTGAAGCTTTCTTT; CDR3aa: CASSPSRITEAFF
v_gene: TRBV11-2; d_gene: TRBD1; j_gene: TRBJ2-7; CDR3nt: TGTGCCAGCAGCTTATCCGGGACAGGGGCCTACGAGCAGTACTTC; CDR3aa: CASSLSGTGAYEQYF
v_gene: TRBV7-9; d_gene: NA; j_gene: TRBJ2-1; CDR3nt: TGTGCCAGCAGCCACATGGGCGGGGAGCACAATGAGCAGTTCTTC; CDR3aa: CASSHMGGEHNEQFF
v_gene: TRBV4-1; d_gene: TRBD2; j_gene: TRBJ2-7; CDR3nt: TGCGCCAGCAGCTCCGGGGGGGCTGGCTCCTACGAGCAGTACTTC; CDR3aa: CASSSGGAGSYEQYF
v_gene: TRBV7-2; d_gene: NA; j_gene: TRBJ2-1; CDR3nt: TGTGCCAGCACTCCCTTCTCCGTAGCCCAAGGCCCAGAAGGCGAGCAGTTCTTC; CDR3aa: CASTPFSVAQGPEGEQFF
v_gene: TRBV4-1; d_gene: NA; j_gene: TRBJ1-5; CDR3nt: TGCGCCAGCAGTTTAGGCCTAAATCAGCCCCAGCATTTT; CDR3aa: CASSLGLNQPQHF
v_gene: TRBV13; d_gene: NA; j_gene: TRBJ1-5; CDR3nt: TGTGCCAGCAGCAACAGCAATCAGCCCCAGCATTTT; CDR3aa: CASSNSNQPQHF
v_gene: TRBV6-1; d_gene: NA; j_gene: TRBJ2-7; CDR3nt: TGTGCCAGCAGTGAGGGACCCAGCTCCTACGAGCAGTACTTC; CDR3aa: CASSEGPSSYEQYF
v_gene: TRBV7-2; d_gene: NA; j_gene: TRBJ2-5; CDR3nt: TGTGCCAGCAGCTTAGACAGGGAGGGAGAGACCCAGTACTTC; CDR3aa: CASSLDREGETQYF
v_gene: TRBV4-3; d_gene: TRBD1; j_gene: TRBJ2-1; CDR3nt: TGCGCCAGCAGCCAAAATCCGGGACAGATTAATGAGCAGTTCTTC; CDR3aa: CASSQNPGQINEQFF
v_gene: TRBV6-5; d_gene: NA; j_gene: TRBJ1-1; CDR3nt: TGTGCCAGCAGAGGACTCGGGGGGGACACTGAAGCTTTCTTT; CDR3aa: CASRGLGGDTEAFF
v_gene: TRBV10-3; d_gene: NA; j_gene: TRBJ2-3; CDR3nt: TGTGCCATACGCGAGGGGGGAGGAACAGATACGCAGTATTTT; CDR3aa: CAIREGGGTDTQYF
v_gene: TRBV25-1; d_gene: TRBD1; j_gene: TRBJ2-5; CDR3nt: TGTGCCAGCAGTTTAGGGACAGGGTCCCTGGAGACCCAGTACTTC; CDR3aa: CASSLGTGSLETQYF
v_gene: TRBV5-6; d_gene: TRBD1; j_gene: TRBJ1-2; CDR3nt: TGTGCCAGCGGACAGGGACTTGGGTATGGCTACACCTTC; CDR3aa: CASGQGLGYGYTF
v_gene: TRBV6-5; d_gene: NA; j_gene: TRBJ2-7; CDR3nt: TGTGCCAGCAGTTACTCTACAGAAGCAACCTACGAGCAGTACTTC; CDR3aa: CASSYSTEATYEQYF
v_gene: TRBV9; d_gene: NA; j_gene: TRBJ2-7; CDR3nt: TGTGCCAGCAGCGTAGAAGGGGGGCCCTCCTACGAGCAGTACTTC; CDR3aa: CASSVEGGPSYEQYF